The entry that follows covers one T cell receptor (beta chain) sequence. The antigen is not known. This sample was included in a study of T cell responses to AZD1222 COVID-19 vaccine. Points from the study as a whole: Close to half of spike-specific TCRs reportedly recognize unmutated variant regions.

Clones were read by immunoSEQ multiplex PCR, and TCRdb kept only the in-frame ones, dropping some. Found here are more than 110,000 clones, about 87% of them singletons; the top ten hold 5% to 6.5%. The source of this sequence is an adult in good health. Sequenced material: peripheral blood, taken on day 0 of AZD1222 vaccination.

CDR3 sequence reads: CASRTVGIQTQYF. In DNA form, the CDR3 reads TGTGCCAGCAGGACAGTGGGGATCCAGACCCAGTACTTC. This rearrangement joins TRBV12-3 or TRBV12-4 to TRBJ2-5; possibly TRBD1 for D (5 bases). The length of the CDR3 is 13 residues. Trimming left V 6 bases short and J 6 bases short, with 14 bases between.